These 11 T cell receptor beta chains share one sample of origin, sequenced in a study of shared clonotypes between healthy human individuals. Produced via immunoSEQ multiplex PCR; TCRdb's table is partial and in-frame only. The sample carries 1.4 million or so clones, approximately 98.5% recorded once. What was sequenced was naive CD4+ T cells sorted from blood. Described subset: CD45RA+ positively selected. The source of these receptors is a man younger than 40 in good health.

The chain carries TRBV18 and TRBJ2-2; 8 bases map to TRBD2. The CDR3 spans 18 residues. J lost 0 bases, V lost 2 bases, and 8 bases had no gene match. Per the germline V gene, CDR1 is KGHSH and CDR2 is LQKENI. CDR3 nucleotide sequence: TGTGCCAGCTCACCAAGCGGGGGAGGGGCCACGAACACCGGGGAGCTGTTTTTT. Translated: CASSPSGGGATNTGELFF. Combining the CDR3 with reference TRBV18 and TRBJ2-2 gives the whole variable domain NAGVMQNPRHLVRRRGQEARLRCSPMKGHSHVYWYRQLPEEGLKFMVYLQKENIIDESGMPKERFSAEFPKEGPSILRIQQVVRGDSAAYFCASSPSGGGATNTGELFFGEGSRLTVL.

To note about this clone: The sample has other DNA sequences that encode this CDR3 too. This chain connects TRBV18 to TRBJ2-7; D is undetermined. Germline assignment: CDR1 KGHSH and CDR2 LQKENI. V lost 1 base, J lost 4 bases, and 8 bases lay in between. The CDR3 runs to 13 residues. The CDR3 DNA follows: TGTGCCAGCTCACCACTCGGCGTTTACGAGCAGTACTTC. This translates into CASSPLGVYEQYF.

The rearrangement joins TRBV28 to TRBJ2-7; TRBD2 might be the D (7 bases). Germline loops: CDR1 MDHEN, CDR2 SYDVKM. V lost 11 bases to trimming and J lost 3 bases, with 17 bases between them. CDR3 length: 13 residues. CDR3 region: CAGGGGAFYEQYF. The DNA of the CDR3 is TGTGCCGGGGGCGGGGGAGCGTTCTACGAGCAGTACTTC.

This clone appeared a single time. The V and J genes are TRBV2 and TRBJ2-3; D unresolved. V was clipped by 6 bases and J by 5 bases, with 9 bases between them. CDR3 length equals 12 residues. Per the germline V gene, CDR1 is SNHLY and CDR2 is FYNNEI. The CDR3 is CASRELEDTQYF. CDR3 DNA: TGTGCCAGCAGGGAGCTAGAAGATACGCAGTATTTT.

The chain links TRBV28 to TRBJ1-2; D is unresolved. The CDR3 length is 14 residues. From germline, CDR1 is MDHEN and CDR2 SYDVKM. The V and J ends lost 4 bases and 7 bases respectively, with 16 bases between them. DNA for the CDR3: TGTGCCAGCAGTTCCCGCCGGCCTACGGGTGGCTACACCTTC. It encodes CASSSRRPTGGYTF.

The rearrangement joins TRBV2 to TRBJ1-3; D might be TRBD1 (6 bases). Deletions cut 0 bases from V and 5 bases from J, with 14 bases between. Germline V CDR1 and CDR2: SNHLY, FYNNEI. This CDR3 spans 16 amino acids. For the CDR3, the DNA is TGTGCCAGCAGTGAAGCGGGACACGGTTTGAGAAACACCATATATTTT. Translation: CASSEAGHGLRNTIYF.

To note about this clone: The same CDR3 is also encoded by other DNA sequences in this sample. J is TRBJ2-1 and V is TRBV5-4, with a weak D call TRBD2 (5 bases). The germline V gene encodes CDR1 SGHNT and CDR2 YYREEE (reference sequence). This CDR3 has 15 residues. Trimming left V 0 bases short and J 1 base short, with 8 bases between. The CDR3 DNA reads TGTGCCAGCAGCTTGGACCCGGGGTCCTACAATGAGCAGTTCTTC. Its translation: CASSLDPGSYNEQFF.

The chain uses TRBV5-1 and TRBJ2-7; D is unclear. V gave up 0 bases and J gave up 2 bases, with 9 bases separating them. The V gene's germline CDR1 is SGHRS and CDR2 YFSETQ. This CDR3 comprises 14 residues. CDR3 sequence: CASSLVASTYEQYF. As DNA, the CDR3 is TGCGCCAGCAGCTTGGTAGCCTCGACCTACGAGCAGTACTTC.

This rearrangement joins TRBV10-1 to TRBJ2-1, with D hard to call. The V gene's germline CDR1 is WNHNN and CDR2 SYGVQD (reference sequence). Trimming stripped 2 bases from V and 6 bases from J, with 8 bases between. The CDR3 has 13 residues. This CDR3 is CASSETFPNEQFF. The DNA for the CDR3 is TGCGCCAGCAGTGAGACGTTCCCCAATGAGCAGTTCTTC.

The genes are TRBV7-9 and TRBJ2-7, with 8 positions matching TRBD2. The junction had 6 bases not matched to a gene; V was cut back by 1 base and J by 1 base. Germline loops: CDR1 SEHNR, CDR2 FQNEAQ (reference sequence). This CDR3 is 16 amino acids long. The CDR3 DNA reads TGTGCCAGCAGCTTAGTAAGGACTAGCAGTTCCTACGAGCAGTACTTC. Translated: CASSLVRTSSSYEQYF.

The chain combines TRBV10-3 with TRBJ2-7, with D tentatively TRBD1 (6 bases). The CDR3 runs 12 residues. V was clipped by 5 bases and J by 4 bases, with 9 bases between them. CDR1 and CDR2 from the germline V gene are ENHRY and SYGVKD. CDR3 nucleotide sequence: TGTGCCATCAGTAGGGACACATACGAGCAGTACTTC. Translation: CAISRDTYEQYF.